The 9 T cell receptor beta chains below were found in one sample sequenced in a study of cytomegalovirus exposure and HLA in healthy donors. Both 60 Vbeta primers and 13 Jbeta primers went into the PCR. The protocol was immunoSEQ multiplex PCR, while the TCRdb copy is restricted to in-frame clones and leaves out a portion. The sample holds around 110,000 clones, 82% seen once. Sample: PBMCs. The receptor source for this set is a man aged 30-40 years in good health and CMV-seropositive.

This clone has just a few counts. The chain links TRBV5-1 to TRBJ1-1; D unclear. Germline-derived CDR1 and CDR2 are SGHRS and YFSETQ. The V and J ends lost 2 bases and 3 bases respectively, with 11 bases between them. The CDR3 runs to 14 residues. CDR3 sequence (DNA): TGCGCCAGCAGCTTACTAAATCGCGACACTGAAGCTTTCTTT. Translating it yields CASSLLNRDTEAFF.

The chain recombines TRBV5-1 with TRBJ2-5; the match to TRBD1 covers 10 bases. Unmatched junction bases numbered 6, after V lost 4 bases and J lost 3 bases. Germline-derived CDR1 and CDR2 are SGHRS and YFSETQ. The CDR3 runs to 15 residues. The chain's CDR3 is CASSGGTGEKETQYF. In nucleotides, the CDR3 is TGCGCCAGCAGCGGCGGGACAGGGGAAAAAGAGACCCAGTACTTC. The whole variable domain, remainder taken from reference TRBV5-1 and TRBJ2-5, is KAGVTQTPRYLIKTRGQQVTLSCSPISGHRSVSWYQQTPGQGLQFLFEYFSETQRNKGNFPGRFSGRQFSNSRSEMNVSTLELGDSALYLCASSGGTGEKETQYFGPGTRLLVL.

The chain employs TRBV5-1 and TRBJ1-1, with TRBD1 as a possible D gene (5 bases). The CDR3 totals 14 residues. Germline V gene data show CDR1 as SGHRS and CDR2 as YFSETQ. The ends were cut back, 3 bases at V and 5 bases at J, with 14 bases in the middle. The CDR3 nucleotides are TGCGCCAGCAGCTCATCCCGGGGGTGGACTGAAGCTTTCTTT. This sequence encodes CASSSSRGWTEAFF.

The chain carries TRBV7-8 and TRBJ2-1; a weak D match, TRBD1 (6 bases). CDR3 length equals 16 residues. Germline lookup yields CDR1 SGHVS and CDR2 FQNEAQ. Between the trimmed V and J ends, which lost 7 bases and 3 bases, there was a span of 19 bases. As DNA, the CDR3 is TGTGCCAGCAATCAGGGGAAGGGGAACCTCTACAATGAGCAGTTCTTC. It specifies CASNQGKGNLYNEQFF.

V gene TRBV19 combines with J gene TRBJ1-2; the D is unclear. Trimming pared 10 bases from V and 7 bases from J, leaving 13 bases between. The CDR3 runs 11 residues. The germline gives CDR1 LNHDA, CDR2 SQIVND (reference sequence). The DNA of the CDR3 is TGTGCCACCGAGAGTATCGTTGGCTACACCTTC. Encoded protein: CATESIVGYTF.

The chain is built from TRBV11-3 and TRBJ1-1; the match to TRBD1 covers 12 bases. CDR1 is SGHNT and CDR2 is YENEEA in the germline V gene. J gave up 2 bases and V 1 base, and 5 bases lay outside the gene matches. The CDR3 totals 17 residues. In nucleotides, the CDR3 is TGTGCCAGCAGCTTAGGATCAGGGACAGGGGGCAACACTGAAGCTTTCTTT. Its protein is CASSLGSGTGGNTEAFF.

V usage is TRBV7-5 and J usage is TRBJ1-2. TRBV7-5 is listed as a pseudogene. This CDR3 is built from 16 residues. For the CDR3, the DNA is TGTGTCAGAAGCCCCCCGGGGGGGCATTTTTCCTATGGCTACACCTTC. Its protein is CVRSPPGGHFSYGYTF.

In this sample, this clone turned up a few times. The CDR3 spells CASSQAGTGTPNTEAFF. The CDR3 DNA is TGTGCCAGCAGCCAAGCCGGGACAGGAACGCCGAACACTGAAGCTTTCTTT. This chain joins TRBV4-2 and TRBJ1-1; 8 bases line up with TRBD1. The CDR3 is 17 amino acids. CDR1 and CDR2 (germline): LGHNA, YNFKEQ. Trimming cost V 1 base and J 1 base; bases outside gene matches: 8.

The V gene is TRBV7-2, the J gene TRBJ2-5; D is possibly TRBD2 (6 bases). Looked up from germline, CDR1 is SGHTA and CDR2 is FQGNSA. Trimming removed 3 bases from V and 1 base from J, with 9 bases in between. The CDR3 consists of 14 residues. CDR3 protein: CASSLGLSQETQYF. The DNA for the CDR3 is TGTGCCAGCAGCTTGGGACTGAGCCAAGAGACCCAGTACTTC.